Listed here are 18 T cell receptor beta chains from one sample, sequenced in a study of blood T cell repertoires in COVID-19. Measured with immunoSEQ multiplex PCR; TCRdb has only the in-frame clones, and not every one. The profile shows 30,000 to 35,000 clones, 83% of them singletons. The sample comprised peripheral blood. These receptors all come from a man in his fifties or sixties with acute or convalescent COVID-19.

V gene TRBV11-2 combines with J gene TRBJ1-2; possibly TRBD1 for D (5 bases). This CDR3 is 14 amino acids long. V gave up 5 bases and J gave up 4 bases, with 14 bases separating them. Germline values: CDR1 SGHAT, CDR2 FQNNGV. In DNA form, the CDR3 reads TGTGCCAGCAGCGCCTGGGCGGGGACCTATGGCTACACCTTC. Translated: CASSAWAGTYGYTF.

The genes are TRBV2 and TRBJ2-1; D uncertain. Germline values: CDR1 SNHLY, CDR2 FYNNEI. Trimming removed 7 bases at V and 0 bases at J, with 10 bases between. The CDR3 totals 14 residues. In DNA, the CDR3 is TGTGCCAGCAAGTCCCGTAGCTCCTACAATGAGCAGTTCTTC. Translating it yields CASKSRSSYNEQFF.

This clone was counted between two and nine times. The chain uses TRBV7-8 and TRBJ2-2; D may be TRBD1 (6 bases). This CDR3 spans 15 amino acids. Germline CDR1 reads SGHVS; CDR2 reads FQNEAQ. Trimming removed 1 base from V and 4 bases from J, with 10 bases in between. CDR3: CASSLGQGFTGELFF. The CDR3 region has the DNA TGTGCCAGCAGCTTAGGCCAGGGGTTCACCGGGGAGCTGTTTTTT.

The chain is built from TRBV9 and TRBJ2-1, with a weak D call TRBD1 (5 bases). Germline CDR1 reads SGDLS; CDR2 reads YYNGEE. This CDR3 spans 12 amino acids. V was shortened by 7 bases and J by 6 bases, with 11 bases between the two germline ends. The chain's CDR3 is CASGAAGNEQFF. The CDR3 region has the DNA TGTGCCAGCGGGGCCGCTGGCAATGAGCAGTTCTTC.

V gene TRBV27 combines with J gene TRBJ2-2; 7 bases agree with TRBD2. With V trimmed by 2 bases and J by 1 base, 1 base remained unmatched. This CDR3 is built from 15 residues. CDR1 is MNHEY, CDR2 SMNVEV, per germline (reference sequence). The DNA for the CDR3 is TGTGCCAGCAGTTTACTAGCGGTGAACACCGGGGAGCTGTTTTTT. Translation gives CASSLLAVNTGELFF.

V usage is TRBV27 and J usage is TRBJ1-4; D not certain. The CDR3 consists of 18 residues. Trimming left V 5 bases short and J 0 bases short, with 19 bases between. Germline CDR1 and CDR2: MNHEY and SMNVEV (reference sequence). CDR3 sequence: CASSARALGTSTNEKLFF. The DNA for the CDR3 is TGTGCCAGCAGTGCCCGAGCCCTAGGCACCTCAACTAATGAAAAACTGTTTTTT.

The genes are TRBV25-1 and TRBJ2-3; 9 bases agree with TRBD1. CDR3 length: 17 residues. Germline V gene sequence: CDR1 MGHDK, CDR2 SYGVNS. J was trimmed by 4 bases and V by 0 bases; bases with no gene match: 8. The CDR3 sequence is CASSEYEQDRGSDTQYF. CDR3 in DNA: TGTGCCAGCAGTGAATATGAGCAGGACAGGGGATCAGATACGCAGTATTTT.

The CDR3 DNA follows: TGTGCCAGCAGGGGAACTAGCGATGCCCCCGGGGAGCTGTTTTTT. This sequence encodes CASRGTSDAPGELFF. The V call is TRBV6-4, the J call TRBJ2-2; 7 nucleotides agree with TRBD2. The CDR3 sequence is 15 residues long. Unmatched junction bases numbered 10, after V lost 6 bases and J lost 6 bases. Germline CDR1 reads MRHNA; CDR2 reads SNTAGT.

The rearrangement links TRBV19 to TRBJ2-3; D gene ambiguous. This CDR3 comprises 13 residues. Germline-derived CDR1 and CDR2 are LNHDA and SQIVND (reference sequence). Trimming cost V 3 bases and J 4 bases, with 8 bases left between them. CDR3 residues: CASSIGGPDTQYF. For the CDR3, the DNA is TGTGCCAGTAGTATCGGCGGCCCAGATACGCAGTATTTT.

The chain recombines TRBV2 with TRBJ2-2, with TRBD2 matching 10 bases. This CDR3 has 17 residues. Trimming cost V 3 bases and J 5 bases; bases outside gene matches: 9. Looked up from germline, CDR1 is SNHLY and CDR2 is FYNNEI. DNA of the CDR3: TGTGCCAGCAGTGAGAATTCTAGCGGGGGTGAGACCGGGGAGCTGTTTTTT. Residues: CASSENSSGGETGELFF.

Here the CDR3 DNA reads TGTGCCAGCAGCCCACGAGGGAAGGGGGCAACTGAAGCTTTCTTT. Translated: CASSPRGKGATEAFF. This chain connects TRBV7-9 to TRBJ1-1, with 7 bases fitting TRBD1. This CDR3 spans 15 amino acids. V lost 5 bases and J lost 5; bases outside the gene matches: 11. CDR1 SEHNR and CDR2 FQNEAQ come from the germline V gene (reference sequence).

Only one count was recorded for this clone. DNA of the CDR3: TGTGCCAGCAGATTGGGACTAGCGGGAGGGCCGGGGAACGGGGAGCTGTTTTTT. Translating gives CASRLGLAGGPGNGELFF. The chain links TRBV28 to TRBJ2-2, with 16 nucleotides matching TRBD2. Trimming removed 6 bases from V and 7 bases from J; junction bases left unmatched: 11. Germline loops: CDR1 MDHEN, CDR2 SYDVKM. This CDR3 is 18 amino acids long.

This clone was seen just once. The rearrangement uses TRBV2 and TRBJ2-2; the match to TRBD2 covers 11 bases. The junction had 1 base not matched to a gene; V was cut back by 9 bases and J by 1 base. This CDR3 contains 14 residues. Germline CDR1 is SNHLY and CDR2 is FYNNEI. This chain's CDR3 is CASGLAGNTGELFF. The DNA of the CDR3 is TGTGCCAGTGGACTAGCGGGGAACACCGGGGAGCTGTTTTTT.

There are a few counts of this clone. J is TRBJ2-2 and V is TRBV19, with TRBD2 identical over 9 bases. Germline-derived CDR1 and CDR2 are LNHDA and SQIVND (reference sequence). With 5 bases clipped from V and 7 bases from J, the junction kept 8 bases outside the gene matches. The CDR3 totals 15 residues. The CDR3 is CASSAGTSFRGELFF. The CDR3 DNA sequence: TGTGCCAGTAGTGCGGGGACTAGCTTTCGCGGGGAGCTGTTTTTT. Using reference TRBV19 and TRBJ2-2 for the parts outside the CDR3, the full variable domain is DGGITQSPKYLFRKEGQNVTLSCEQNLNHDAMYWYRQDPGQGLRLIYYSQIVNDFQKGDIAEGYSVSREKKESFPLTVTSAQKNPTAFYLCASSAGTSFRGELFFGEGSRLTVL.

This chain joins TRBV5-1 and TRBJ2-3, with a weak D call TRBD1 (6 bases). V lost 3 bases, J lost 2 bases, and 13 bases lay in between. Germline loops: CDR1 SGHRS, CDR2 YFSETQ. This CDR3 region has 15 residues. CDR3 coding DNA: TGCGCCAGCAGCTACAGGGAAGGGGCCACAGATACGCAGTATTTT. Amino acids: CASSYREGATDTQYF.

J is TRBJ2-6 and V is TRBV18; TRBD2 is a possible D gene (7 bases). V lost 0 bases to trimming and J lost 4 bases, with 10 bases between them. This CDR3 has 16 amino acids. CDR1 is KGHSH, CDR2 LQKENI, per germline. CDR3 amino acids: CASSPPGGPGANVLTF. CDR3 sequence (DNA): TGTGCCAGCTCACCACCGGGGGGGCCCGGGGCCAACGTCCTGACTTTC.

Only a few counts were recorded for this clone. The chain links TRBV19 to TRBJ1-1, with D possibly TRBD1 on 6 matching bases. V gave up 1 base and J gave up 5 bases, with 8 bases separating them. The germline CDR1 and CDR2 sequences are LNHDA and SQIVND (reference sequence). The length of the CDR3 is 13 residues. CDR3: CASSIVRGTEAFF. Written as DNA, the CDR3 is TGTGCCAGTAGTATAGTGAGGGGGACTGAAGCTTTCTTT.

This clone was observed a single time. The J gene is TRBJ1-2, the V gene TRBV28; D gene uncertain. Germline V gives CDR1 MDHEN, CDR2 SYDVKM. The CDR3 loop spans 13 amino acids. Trimming pared 7 bases from V and 2 bases from J, leaving 11 bases between. The CDR3 spells CASTLGGNYGYTF. The CDR3 nucleotides are TGTGCCAGCACCTTGGGAGGGAACTATGGCTACACCTTC.